Sequencing of this TCR beta chain was carried out in a study of blood T cell repertoires in COVID-19. Produced via immunoSEQ multiplex PCR; TCRdb's table is partial and in-frame only. In the table there are over 250,000 clones, over 80% of which are singletons. Each recovered donor of Cohort 3 presented with two negative PCRs, clearance, or symptom resolution. Germline-derived CDR1 and CDR2 are SSHAT and FNYEAQ (reference sequence). V lost 1 base to trimming and J lost 6 bases, with 9 bases between them. This CDR3 has 14 residues. The receptor was derived from a woman aged 18-35 years who had recovered from COVID-19. The rearrangement links TRBV7-7 to TRBJ1-4; no reliable D call. Sample: PBMCs or T cells enriched from blood (not recorded which). The CDR3 DNA follows: TGTGCCAGCAGCTTAGGTATAGGAGATGAAAAACTGTTTTTT. This translates into CASSLGIGDEKLFF.